Presented here are 10 T cell receptor beta chains from one specimen sequenced in a study of blood T cells in healthy people across ages. The second PCR ran about 6 to 11 cycles with a sample-barcoded 5' primer and J-beta primers. TCRdb re-derived calls from the 5' RACE reads in MiXCR, one entry per CDR3 protein. The sample carries 850,000 or so distinct CDR3 sequences, more than 25% recorded once. The sequenced sample consisted of blood. The receptors originated from a woman older than 75 in good health.

This clonotype was seen repeatedly, ten times or more. V and J are TRBV27 and TRBJ2-7; 7 nucleotides agree with TRBD1. The CDR3 length is 14 residues. Germline V gene lookup returns CDR1 MNHEY and CDR2 SMNVEV (reference sequence). Trimming cost V 5 bases and J 5 bases; bases outside gene matches: 9. In nucleotides, the CDR3 is TGTGCCAGCAGTCCCCCGACAGGGATCCACGAGCAGTACTTC. It specifies CASSPPTGIHEQYF.

The V gene is TRBV6-1, the J gene TRBJ1-5, with TRBD1 matching over 7 bases. Germline V CDR1 and CDR2: MNHNS, SASEGT. The junction had 10 bases not matched to a gene; V was cut back by 0 bases and J by 14 bases. The CDR3 covers 14 residues. The CDR3 DNA reads as TGTGCCAGCAGTGAAGCGAGAGGGGGCAGTTCTAAGCATTTT. It is translated as CASSEARGGSSKHF.

This sequence joins TRBV19 and TRBJ1-5; 9 bases are shared with TRBD1. V gave up 10 bases and J gave up 5 bases; unmatched junction bases: 15. The CDR3 length is 16 residues. The germline V gene encodes CDR1 LNHDA and CDR2 SQIVND (reference sequence). The CDR3 protein is CATQQQGAGMDQPQHF. CDR3 coding DNA: TGTGCCACCCAACAACAGGGGGCAGGGATGGATCAGCCCCAGCATTTT.

Details on this clonotype: Germline and junction disagree at one end, which may indicate a read error. V usage is TRBV6-1 and J usage is TRBJ2-4; maybe TRBD2 (5 bases). The CDR3 contains 15 residues. Germline CDR1 and CDR2: MNHNS and SASEGT. The CDR3 spells CANSEARGTKNIQYF. For the CDR3, the DNA is TGTGCCAACAGTGAAGCGCGAGGGACCAAAAACATTCAGTACTTC.

This clonotype occurred a few times. A read error may be the cause here, since a much bigger clone is one base away. The V gene is TRBV7-2, the J gene TRBJ2-1; D not certain. Near its end, the DNA agrees better with TRBJ2-7, so the J call may be wrong. The V gene's germline CDR1 is SGHTA and CDR2 FQGNSA. This CDR3 spans 15 amino acids. The CDR3 bases are TGTGCCAGCAGCTTCGGATTAAGCTCCTACAATGAGCAGTACTTC. It codes for CASSFGLSSYNEQYF.

This clonotype was observed many times. This chain joins TRBV6-6 and TRBJ2-4; no clear D. Germline V gives CDR1 MNHNY, CDR2 SVGAGI (reference sequence). V shed 0 bases and J shed 9 bases, with 12 bases lying between them. This CDR3 is 14 amino acids long. The CDR3 loop reads CASSYSLVESIQYF. The CDR3 bases are TGTGCCAGCAGTTACTCGCTGGTCGAAAGCATTCAGTACTTC.

This chain uses TRBV5-1 with TRBJ2-1; a possible D gene is TRBD2 (7 bases). CDR1 is SGHRS and CDR2 is YFSETQ in the germline V gene. V lost 5 bases to trimming and J lost 8 bases, with 14 bases between them. This CDR3 is built from 13 residues. CDR3 sequence reads: CASSGGGFDEQFF. CDR3 nucleotide sequence: TGCGCCAGCAGTGGGGGGGGCTTCGATGAGCAGTTCTTC.

This clonotype was detected many times. The chain couples TRBV7-2 to TRBJ2-1, with a tentative D call TRBD2 (6 bases). The CDR3 loop spans 15 amino acids. Germline CDR1 reads SGHTA; CDR2 reads FQGNSA. Trimming took 4 bases from V and 0 from J, leaving 10 bases between them. The CDR3 region is CASSSGLSSYNEQFF. The DNA for the CDR3 is TGTGCCAGCAGCTCGGGACTGAGCTCCTACAATGAGCAGTTCTTC.

This clonotype was detected ten times or more. This sequence joins TRBV7-2 and TRBJ2-1, with D perhaps matching TRBD1 (5 bases). Germline CDR1 reads SGHTA; CDR2 reads FQGNSA. V gave up 1 base and J gave up 5 bases, with 6 bases separating them. The CDR3 runs to 13 residues. CDR3 bases: TGTGCCAGCAGCTTAGTAGGGGACAATGAGCAGTTCTTC. Translating it yields CASSLVGDNEQFF.

This clonotype was picked up a small number of times. Written as DNA, the CDR3 is TGTGCCAGCAGCTTCACGGGGCAGTATAGCAATCAGCCCCAGCATTTT. It codes for CASSFTGQYSNQPQHF. The chain joins TRBV7-2 to TRBJ1-5, with D perhaps TRBD1 (5 bases). CDR1 and CDR2 from the germline V gene are SGHTA and FQGNSA. With 3 bases removed from V and 0 bases from J, the gap between germline ends came to 12 bases. This CDR3 comprises 16 residues. Full variable domain (remainder filled in from reference TRBV7-2 and TRBJ1-5): GAGVSQSPSNKVTEKGKDVELRCDPISGHTALYWYRQSLGQGLEFLIYFQGNSAPDKSGLPSDRFSAERTGGSVSTLTIQRTQQEDSAVYLCASSFTGQYSNQPQHFGDGTRLSIL.